This passage covers 5 T cell receptor beta chains from one sample sequenced in a study of cytomegalovirus exposure and HLA in healthy donors (TCRdb year 2017). The library was made by the immunoSEQ multiplex PCR assay. The multiplex PCR relied on a mix of 60 forward primers for TCR Vbeta segments and 13 reverse primers for TCR Jbeta segments. This is the immuneACCESS table as TCRdb keeps it, with only in-frame sequences that have V and J called. A part of the clones is gone; compared with another copy, unresolved V genes explain less than half, and the rest is unexplained. The sample data list some 160,000 clones, and approximately 80% of these were observed just once. Around 2.2% of the sample comes from the top ten. The sample was PBMCs. The source of these receptors is a man aged 55 to 69 in good health and CMV-seronegative.

The genes are TRBV7-3 and TRBJ2-2; TRBD2 matches at 9 bases. V shed 4 bases, J shed 9 bases, and the junction held 9 bases outside the gene matches. The CDR3 covers 15 residues. Germline CDR1 reads SGHTA; CDR2 reads FQGTGA. The CDR3 protein is CASSSGLASARELFF. The CDR3 DNA follows: TGTGCCAGCAGCTCCGGACTAGCGTCCGCAAGGGAGCTGTTTTTT.

The chain is built from TRBV7-2 and TRBJ2-2; a weak D match, TRBD1 (5 bases). V shed 4 bases and J shed 1 base, with 13 bases lying between them. Germline CDR1 and CDR2: SGHTA and FQGNSA. This CDR3 is 16 amino acids long. The DNA for the CDR3 is TGTGCCAGCAGCTCGAGACAGAGACAGAACACCGGGGAGCTGTTTTTT. This translates into CASSSRQRQNTGELFF.

The rearrangement links TRBV6-5 to TRBJ1-2; D is unclear. Trimming took 4 bases from V and 8 from J, leaving 14 bases between them. Germline V gives CDR1 MNHEY, CDR2 SVGAGI. The CDR3 length is 13 residues. The CDR3 is CASSFLGESGYTF. The CDR3 DNA reads as TGTGCCAGCAGTTTCCTGGGAGAGAGCGGCTACACCTTC.

The genes are TRBV23-1 and TRBJ2-3; TRBD1 is a possible D gene (6 bases). TRBV23-1 is an ORF; its function is uncertain. V was cut by 2 bases and J by 4 bases, with 10 bases left in between. This CDR3 region has 14 residues. CDR3 sequence (DNA): TGCGCCAGCAGTCAAGGGAACAGGGCAGATACGCAGTATTTT. Its translation is CASSQGNRADTQYF.

This sequence joins TRBV5-1 and TRBJ2-1, with 12 nucleotides matching TRBD2. The germline gives CDR1 SGHRS, CDR2 YFSETQ. The CDR3 contains 16 residues. V lost 3 bases, J lost 7 bases, and 8 bases stayed unmatched. In DNA form, the CDR3 reads TGCGCCAGCAGCTCTCCGACTAGCGGGAGTGTGAATGAGCAGTTCTTC. Translated: CASSSPTSGSVNEQFF.